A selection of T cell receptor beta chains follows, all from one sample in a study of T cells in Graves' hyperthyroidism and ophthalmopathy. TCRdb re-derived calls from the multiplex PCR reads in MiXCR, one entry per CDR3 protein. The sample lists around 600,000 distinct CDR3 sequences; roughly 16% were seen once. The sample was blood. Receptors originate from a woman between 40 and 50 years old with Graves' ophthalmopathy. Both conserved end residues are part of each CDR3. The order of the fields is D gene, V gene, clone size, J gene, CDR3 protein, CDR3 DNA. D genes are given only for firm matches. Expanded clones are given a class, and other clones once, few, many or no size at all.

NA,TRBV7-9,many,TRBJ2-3,CASSLPKIDTDTQYF,TGTGCCAGCAGCTTACCTAAGATTGACACAGATACGCAGTATTTT
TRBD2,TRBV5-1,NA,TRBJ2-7,CASSFSTAIAGAYEQYF,TGCGCCAGCAGCTTTAGTACAGCGATAGCGGGAGCCTACGAGCAGTACTTC
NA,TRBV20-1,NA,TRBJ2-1,CSARDRGTGRYNEQFF,TGCAGTGCTAGAGATCGAGGTACAGGCCGTTACAATGAGCAGTTCTTC
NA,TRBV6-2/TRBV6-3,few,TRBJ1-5,CASSRTDNQPQHF,TGTGCCAGCAGTCGGACGGATAATCAGCCCCAGCATTTT
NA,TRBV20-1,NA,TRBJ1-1,CSAPEGGATMNTEAFF,TGCAGTGCCCCGGAGGGAGGGGCTACCATGAACACTGAAGCTTTCTTT
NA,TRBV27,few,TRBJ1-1,CASSLWRENTEAFF,TGTGCCAGCAGTTTATGGAGAGAGAACACTGAAGCTTTCTTT
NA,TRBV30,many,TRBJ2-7,CAWSDTGTSYEQYF,TGTGCCTGGAGCGATACCGGGACTTCCTACGAGCAGTACTTC
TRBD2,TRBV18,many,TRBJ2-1,CASSPPAGGGYNEQFF,TGTGCCAGCTCACCACCGGCGGGAGGAGGATACAATGAGCAGTTCTTC
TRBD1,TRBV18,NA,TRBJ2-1,CASSLGTGGYGQFF,TGTGCCAGCTCACTTGGGACAGGAGGCTATGGGCAGTTCTTC
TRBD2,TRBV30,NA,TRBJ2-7,CAWSGTSGYEQYF,TGTGCCTGGAGTGGGACTAGCGGCTACGAGCAGTACTTC